Sequencing of this T cell receptor beta chain was carried out in a study of CD8 T cells in Susac syndrome. TEMRA cells underwent FACS enrichment and CD8+ and CD4+ T cells underwent negative isolation. cDNA came from approximately 0.5 to 1 ug RNA primed by random hexamers. The immunoSEQ assay covered 54 Vbeta and 13 Jbeta segments for CDR3. TCRdb recomputed calls from the immunoSEQ multiplex PCR reads with MiXCR, one row per CDR3 protein. Of fewer than 250,000 distinct CDR3 sequences in the sample, around nine tenths were seen once. Germline lookup yields CDR1 SGHNT and CDR2 YENEEA. The trim removed 5 bases at V and 10 bases at J, leaving 13 bases unmatched. This CDR3 has 14 residues.

The specimen sequenced was CD8+ T cells from PBMCs. V usage is TRBV11-3 and J usage is TRBJ1-1; 7 bases are a match to TRBD1. This clonotype was sampled from a human donor with multiple sclerosis. This CDR3 reads CASSPMGQPSGAFF. DNA of the CDR3: TGTGCCAGCAGCCCAATGGGACAGCCTAGCGGAGCTTTCTTT.